These 17 T cell receptor beta chains were all obtained from the same sample, sequenced in a study of blood T cell repertoires in COVID-19 (dated by TCRdb to the early 2020s). Receptor amplification or capture employed the immunoSEQ multiplex PCR assay. Held by TCRdb, this immuneACCESS table contains in-frame sequences only and omits some clones. Under half of the omission traces to an unresolved V gene where checked; the cause of the rest is unknown. Across this sample there are around 91,000 clones, with 70% to 80% seen only once. Approximately 18% of the sample is taken by the ten largest. The sample consisted of peripheral blood. The receptors were sampled from a woman older than 75 with active or convalescent COVID-19.

The chain carries TRBV6-6 and TRBJ1-2, with 10 bases that match TRBD1. The germline V gene encodes CDR1 MNHNY and CDR2 SVGAGI (reference sequence). The junction had 6 bases not matched to a gene; V was cut back by 5 bases and J by 3 bases. The length of the CDR3 is 15 residues. CDR3 coding DNA: TGTGCCAGCAGTCGCCGGGACAGGGGAGACTATGGCTACACCTTC. This sequence encodes CASSRRDRGDYGYTF.

The V gene is TRBV5-6, the J gene TRBJ2-3, with 10 bases identical to TRBD2. CDR3 length: 15 residues. Germline CDR1 reads SGHDT; CDR2 reads YYEEEE. Trimming removed 1 base from V and 9 bases from J; junction bases left unmatched: 8. The CDR3 DNA sequence: TGTGCCAGCAGCTTGAGTCTAGCGGGAGTCGTGACGCAGTATTTT. It specifies CASSLSLAGVVTQYF. Looking up the rest from reference TRBV5-6 and TRBJ2-3 gives the full variable domain: DAGVTQSPTHLIKTRGQQVTLRCSPKSGHDTVSWYQQALGQGPQFIFQYYEEEERQRGNFPDRFSGHQFPNYSSELNVNALLLGDSALYLCASSLSLAGVVTQYFGPGTRLTVL.

The chain carries TRBV6-5 and TRBJ2-7; 8 bases align to TRBD1. The germline gives CDR1 MNHEY, CDR2 SVGAGI. J lost 3 bases, V lost 5 bases, and 6 bases had no gene match. This CDR3 has 14 amino acids. The CDR3 coding sequence is TGTGCCAGCAGTCAGCAGGGGGCGGTCTACGAGCAGTACTTC. Translation: CASSQQGAVYEQYF.

The chain uses TRBV7-3 and TRBJ2-5, with D possibly being TRBD2 (6 bases). Deletions cut 3 bases from V and 4 bases from J, with 15 bases between. The CDR3 has 15 residues. Germline lookup yields CDR1 SGHTA and CDR2 FQGTGA. Here the CDR3 DNA reads TGTGCCAGCAGCTTGAGCGGAGGGACGGGAGAGACCCAGTACTTC. It yields the protein CASSLSGGTGETQYF.

This rearrangement joins TRBV5-1 to TRBJ2-7; 14 positions agree with TRBD2. The V and J ends lost 6 bases and 6 bases, in that order; junction bases with no gene match: 14. CDR1 and CDR2 from the germline V gene are SGHRS and YFSETQ. This CDR3 has 17 amino acids. The CDR3 DNA follows: TGCGCCAGCACCCTGACTAGCGGGAGGGCCATGGGAGGCGAGCAGTACTTC. Amino acid sequence: CASTLTSGRAMGGEQYF.

This clone was detected a few times. The chain joins TRBV28 to TRBJ1-1, with D unresolved. In germline, CDR1 is MDHEN, CDR2 SYDVKM. Trimming pared 3 bases from V and 2 bases from J, leaving 10 bases between. This CDR3 comprises 14 residues. CDR3 sequence: CASSFSRHNTEAFF. The CDR3 DNA is TGTGCCAGCAGTTTTTCGAGGCATAACACTGAAGCTTTCTTT.

V is TRBV9 and J is TRBJ2-3, with 9 bases that match TRBD2. The germline CDR1 and CDR2 sequences are SGDLS and YYNGEE. The CDR3 has 17 amino acids. V shed 0 bases and J 2 bases; nucleotides not matched to a gene: 7. The CDR3 DNA is TGTGCCAGCAGCGTAGGAACTAGCGGGCCCTACACAGATACGCAGTATTTT. Translating gives CASSVGTSGPYTDTQYF.

The chain has TRBV6-5 and TRBJ2-3; a possible D gene is TRBD2 (6 bases). The CDR3 covers 14 residues. Germline loops: CDR1 MNHEY, CDR2 SVGAGI. With 6 bases removed from V and 3 bases from J, the gap between germline ends came to 13 bases. The CDR3 DNA reads TGTGCCAGCAGGGCGTGGGGGGTGACAGATACGCAGTATTTT. Its protein product is CASRAWGVTDTQYF.

The chain couples TRBV7-2 to TRBJ1-6; a possible D gene is TRBD1 (5 bases). The germline V gene has CDR1 SGHTA and CDR2 FQGNSA. This CDR3 region has 14 residues. Deletions cut 2 bases from V and 3 bases from J, with 5 bases between. CDR3 loop: CASSLQGYNSPLHF. In DNA form, the CDR3 reads TGTGCCAGCAGCTTACAGGGCTATAATTCACCCCTCCACTTT.

This sequence joins TRBV28 and TRBJ2-7; possibly TRBD1 for D (6 bases). Germline V gene data show CDR1 as MDHEN and CDR2 as SYDVKM. Trimming removed 8 bases at V and 0 bases at J, with 14 bases between. There are 14 residues in the CDR3. The CDR3 loop is CASGLTGNSYEQYF. The CDR3 nucleotides read TGTGCCAGCGGACTTACAGGGAACTCCTACGAGCAGTACTTC.

This chain links TRBV19 with TRBJ2-3; D perhaps matches TRBD2 (5 bases). Trimming left V 7 bases short and J 7 bases short, with 18 bases between. The CDR3 sequence is 14 residues long. CDR1 LNHDA and CDR2 SQIVND come from the germline V gene (reference sequence). The CDR3 spells CASMHGSSVNTQYF. DNA of the CDR3: TGTGCCAGTATGCATGGGAGTTCAGTGAATACGCAGTATTTT. The variable domain in full, completed from reference TRBV19 and TRBJ2-3, reads DGGITQSPKYLFRKEGQNVTLSCEQNLNHDAMYWYRQDPGQGLRLIYYSQIVNDFQKGDIAEGYSVSREKKESFPLTVTSAQKNPTAFYLCASMHGSSVNTQYFGPGTRLTVL.

This chain uses TRBV19 with TRBJ2-7, with TRBD1 identical over 8 bases. Trimming removed 6 bases from V and 4 bases from J; junction bases left unmatched: 8. The CDR3 totals 14 residues. The germline V gene has CDR1 LNHDA and CDR2 SQIVND (reference sequence). The CDR3 here is CASSPAGQGYEQYF. The CDR3 nucleotides are TGTGCCAGTAGCCCCGCCGGACAGGGTTACGAGCAGTACTTC.

The chain uses TRBV4-2 and TRBJ2-1; the match to TRBD2 covers 15 bases. Germline lookup yields CDR1 LGHNA and CDR2 YNFKEQ. J gave up 6 bases and V 3 bases, and 12 bases lay outside the gene matches. The CDR3 sequence is 19 residues long. CDR3 loop: CASSQSRTSGRGLGNEQFF. In nucleotides, the CDR3 is TGTGCCAGCAGCCAGTCCCGGACTAGCGGGAGGGGACTGGGCAATGAGCAGTTCTTC.

The chain recombines TRBV7-9 with TRBJ2-1; 9 bases are a match to TRBD2. Germline loops: CDR1 SEHNR, CDR2 FQNEAQ (reference sequence). The CDR3 totals 14 residues. V lost 1 base, J lost 9 bases, and 4 bases stayed unmatched. This chain's CDR3 is CASSLGGREGEQFF. CDR3 DNA: TGTGCCAGCAGCTTAGGCGGGAGGGAGGGTGAGCAGTTCTTC.

The rearrangement links TRBV5-6 to TRBJ2-5; D gene uncertain. Trimming pared 3 bases from V and 2 bases from J, leaving 11 bases between. This CDR3 region has 14 residues. The V gene's germline CDR1 is SGHDT and CDR2 YYEEEE. The CDR3 nucleotides are TGTGCCAGCAGCTCAGGTCCTCTACAAGAGACCCAGTACTTC. This sequence encodes CASSSGPLQETQYF.

To note about this clone: A read error may account for a junction end that differs from germline. The chain carries TRBV5-1 and TRBJ1-3, with D possibly TRBD1 on 5 matching bases. The CDR3 totals 14 residues. Germline loops: CDR1 SGHRS, CDR2 YFSETQ. The CDR3 DNA sequence: TGTGCCAGCAGCGAACAGGCGTCTGGAAACACCATATATTTT. Translating gives CASSEQASGNTIYF.

The chain recombines TRBV28 with TRBJ2-7; no definite D call. The CDR3 has 12 amino acids. Germline CDR1 and CDR2: MDHEN and SYDVKM. V lost 4 bases to trimming and J lost 1 base, with 5 bases between them. CDR3 region: CASSSNSYEQYF. CDR3 coding DNA: TGTGCCAGCAGTTCAAATTCCTACGAGCAGTACTTC.